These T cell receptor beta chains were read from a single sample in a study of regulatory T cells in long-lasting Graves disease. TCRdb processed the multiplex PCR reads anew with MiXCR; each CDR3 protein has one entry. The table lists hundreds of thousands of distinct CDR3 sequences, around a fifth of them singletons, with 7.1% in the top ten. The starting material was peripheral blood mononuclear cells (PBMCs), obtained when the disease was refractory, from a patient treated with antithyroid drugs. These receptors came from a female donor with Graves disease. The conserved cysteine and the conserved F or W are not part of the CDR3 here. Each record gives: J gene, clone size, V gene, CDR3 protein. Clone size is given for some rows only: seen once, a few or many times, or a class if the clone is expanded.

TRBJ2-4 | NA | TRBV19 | ASSIVGGQIVLAKNIQY
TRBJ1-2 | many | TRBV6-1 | ASSGPDRSYGYT
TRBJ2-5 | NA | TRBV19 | ASSIYRGGETQY
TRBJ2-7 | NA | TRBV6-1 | ASSRAGTAYEQY
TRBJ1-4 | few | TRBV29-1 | TKRGIDEFP
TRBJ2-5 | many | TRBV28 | ASSLWASARLQETQY
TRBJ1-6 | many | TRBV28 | ASCSRTGHSPLH
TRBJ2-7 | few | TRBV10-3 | AIRDSDEQY
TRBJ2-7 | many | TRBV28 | ASSLIGTARNEQY
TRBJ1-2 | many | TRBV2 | ASSVEAEYGYT
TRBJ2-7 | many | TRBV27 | ASSLWPPGQGAYEQY
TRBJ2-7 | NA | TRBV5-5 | ASSLGPGGRTYEQY
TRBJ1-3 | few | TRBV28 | TSSLSGSRNTIY
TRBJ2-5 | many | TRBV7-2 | ASSQFAQAVRETQY
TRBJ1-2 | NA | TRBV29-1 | SVEDRQGGGYT
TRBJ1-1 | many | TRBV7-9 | ASSLGTNTEAF
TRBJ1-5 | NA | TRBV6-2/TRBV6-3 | ASSHGRGSNQPQH
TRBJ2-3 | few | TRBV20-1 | SARGGGSTDTQY
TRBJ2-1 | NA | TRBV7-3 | ASSRRTSSSEQF
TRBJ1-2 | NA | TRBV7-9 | ASSSAWARTGSYGYT
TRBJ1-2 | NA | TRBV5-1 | ASTPANGDVGYT
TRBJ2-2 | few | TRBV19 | ASSIDPASSGELF
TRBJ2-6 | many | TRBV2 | ASRPGHWRSGANVLT
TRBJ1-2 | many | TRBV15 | ATSRVGTGYGYT
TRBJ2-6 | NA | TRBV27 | ASSPVTGANVLT
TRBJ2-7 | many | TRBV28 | ASSRTGRFYEQY
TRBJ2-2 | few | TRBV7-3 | ASSLRLAANTGELF
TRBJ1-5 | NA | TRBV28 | ASSFPGQESAQPQH
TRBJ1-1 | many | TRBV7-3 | ASHLGEINTEAF